The sequence of this T cell receptor beta chain was determined in a study of blood T cell repertoires in COVID-19. Using immunoSEQ multiplex PCR, the repertoire was profiled, and TCRdb retains in-frame clones only, with some absent. The table records approximately 170,000 clones, around 85% of them present only once. The sequence was obtained from a man aged 30 to 39 with acute or convalescent COVID-19. Material: peripheral blood.

CDR3 DNA sequence: TGTGCCAGCAGAGACGACAGGGGGAATTCACCCCTCCACTTT. Translated, it gives CASRDDRGNSPLHF. The chain has TRBV3-1 (or the pseudogene TRBV3-2) and TRBJ1-6; TRBD1 matches 9 bases. The CDR3 sequence is 14 residues long. The junction had 4 bases not matched to a gene; V was cut back by 6 bases and J by 7 bases. Germline V lookup: CDR1 LGHDT, CDR2 YNNKEL (reference sequence).